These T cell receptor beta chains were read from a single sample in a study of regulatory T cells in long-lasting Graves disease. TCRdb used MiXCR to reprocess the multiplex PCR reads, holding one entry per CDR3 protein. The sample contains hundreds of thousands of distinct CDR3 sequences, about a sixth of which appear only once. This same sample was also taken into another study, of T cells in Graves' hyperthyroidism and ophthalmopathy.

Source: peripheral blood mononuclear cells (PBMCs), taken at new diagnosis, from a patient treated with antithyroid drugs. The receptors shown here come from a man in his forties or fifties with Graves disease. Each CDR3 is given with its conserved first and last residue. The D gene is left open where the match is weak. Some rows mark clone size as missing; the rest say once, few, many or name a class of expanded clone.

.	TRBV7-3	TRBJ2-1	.	CASSLGPGGLEQFF	TGTGCCAGCAGCTTAGGGCCTGGGGGGCTTGAGCAGTTCTTC
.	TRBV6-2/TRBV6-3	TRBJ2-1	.	CASSDQGHNEQFF	TGTGCCAGCAGTGATCAGGGCCACAATGAGCAGTTCTTC
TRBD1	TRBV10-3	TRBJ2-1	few	CAIMSQGDEQFF	TGTGCCATCATGTCTCAGGGGGATGAGCAGTTCTTC
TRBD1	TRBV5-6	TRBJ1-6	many	CASSLTGDGSSPLHF	TGTGCCAGCAGCCTTACAGGGGATGGATCTTCACCCCTCCACTTT
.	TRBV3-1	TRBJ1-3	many	CASSQVRQASSGNTIYF	TGTGCCAGCAGCCAAGTTCGACAGGCTAGCTCTGGAAACACCATATATTTT
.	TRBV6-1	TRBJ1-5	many	CASSQDGSNQPQHF	TGTGCCAGCAGTCAGGACGGTAGCAATCAGCCCCAGCATTTT
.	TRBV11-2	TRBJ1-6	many	CASSPLRGRLGDDLHF	TGTGCCAGCAGCCCGCTGAGGGGTCGTTTGGGGGATGACCTCCACTTT
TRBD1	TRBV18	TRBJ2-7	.	CASSRGQGAPYEQYF	TGTGCCAGCTCACGGGGACAGGGGGCCCCCTACGAGCAGTACTTC
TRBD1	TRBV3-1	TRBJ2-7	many	CASSRLTGGGEQYF	TGTGCCAGCAGCCGCCTGACAGGGGGCGGCGAGCAGTACTTC
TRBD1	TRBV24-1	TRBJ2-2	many	CATSDPGTDFTGELFF	TGTGCCACCAGTGACCCCGGGACAGACTTTACCGGGGAGCTGTTTTTT
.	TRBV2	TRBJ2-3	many	CASMGERDAISSTDTQYF	TGTGCCAGCATGGGTGAAAGGGACGCGATTTCTAGCACAGATACGCAGTATTTT
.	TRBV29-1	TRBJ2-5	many	CSVGWGGHQETQYF	TGCAGCGTTGGGTGGGGGGGCCACCAAGAGACCCAGTACTTC
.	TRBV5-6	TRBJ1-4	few	CASSLTSGAEKLFF	TGTGCCAGCAGCCTCACCTCAGGGGCTGAAAAACTGTTTTTT
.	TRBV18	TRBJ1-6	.	CASSPRTTSRNSPLHF	TGTGCCAGCTCACCACGAACGACAAGTCGTAATTCACCCCTCCACTTT
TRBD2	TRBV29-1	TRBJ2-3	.	CSVVWRGLDTQYF	TGCAGCGTTGTGTGGCGGGGGTTAGATACGCAGTATTTT
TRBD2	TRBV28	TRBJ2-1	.	CASRSGTSAYNEQFF	TGTGCCAGCAGGTCCGGGACTAGCGCCTACAATGAGCAGTTCTTC
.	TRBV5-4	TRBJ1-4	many	CASSFHGETNEKLFF	TGCGCCAGCAGCTTTCACGGGGAGACTAATGAAAAACTGTTTTTT
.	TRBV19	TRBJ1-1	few	CASSWQAEVTEAFF	TGTGCCAGTAGTTGGCAGGCTGAGGTCACTGAAGCTTTCTTT
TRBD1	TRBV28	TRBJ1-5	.	CASSPLQDRGHQPQHF	TGTGCCAGCAGTCCACTTCAAGACAGGGGTCATCAGCCCCAGCATTTT
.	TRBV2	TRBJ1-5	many	CASRAKRGSVVDQPQHF	TGTGCCAGCAGAGCGAAGCGTGGGTCTGTGGTAGATCAGCCCCAGCATTTT
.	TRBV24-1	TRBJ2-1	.	CATSGIHSNEQFF	TGTGCCACCAGTGGGATACATAGCAATGAGCAGTTCTTC
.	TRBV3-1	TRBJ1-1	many	CASSQAGQAFF	TGTGCCAGCAGCCAAGCGGGGCAAGCTTTCTTT
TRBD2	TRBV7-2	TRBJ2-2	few	CASSPSGGLSTGELFF	TGTGCCAGCAGTCCTAGCGGGGGGCTTAGCACCGGGGAGCTGTTTTTT
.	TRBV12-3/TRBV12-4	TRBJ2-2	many	CASSPFGAGNTGELFF	TGTGCCAGCAGTCCGTTTGGAGCGGGTAACACCGGGGAGCTGTTTTTT
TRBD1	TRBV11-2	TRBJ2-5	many	CASSIGQGKETQYF	TGTGCCAGCAGCATAGGACAGGGAAAAGAGACCCAGTACTTC
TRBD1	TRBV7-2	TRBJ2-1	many	CASSFRETGGQFF	TGTGCCAGCAGCTTTAGAGAGACAGGGGGGCAGTTCTTC
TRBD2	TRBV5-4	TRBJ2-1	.	CASSSQTSGGDNEQFF	TGTGCCAGCAGCTCCCAGACTAGCGGGGGGGACAATGAGCAGTTCTTC
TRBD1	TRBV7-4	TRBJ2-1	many	CASSRQGGYNEQFF	TGTGCCAGCAGTAGACAGGGGGGCTACAATGAGCAGTTCTTC
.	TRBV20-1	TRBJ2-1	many	CSAQGDTNEQFF	TGCAGCGCTCAAGGGGACACAAATGAGCAGTTCTTC
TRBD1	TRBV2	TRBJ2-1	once	CASKIFRQGVRNEQFF	TGTGCCAGCAAGATCTTCAGACAGGGGGTGAGGAATGAGCAGTTCTTC
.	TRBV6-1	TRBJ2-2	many	CASSLSGYTGELFF	TGTGCCAGCAGCCTCTCAGGGTACACCGGGGAGCTGTTTTTT
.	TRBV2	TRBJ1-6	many	CASSDRVQNDYNSPLHF	TGTGCCAGCAGTGATAGGGTACAGAATGATTATAATTCACCCCTCCACTTT
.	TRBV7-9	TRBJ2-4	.	CASSPGNPNIQYF	TGTGCCAGCAGCCCAGGGAACCCAAACATTCAGTACTTC
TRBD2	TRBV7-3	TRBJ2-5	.	CASSSGLEETQYF	TGTGCCAGCAGCTCGGGACTAGAGGAGACCCAGTACTTC
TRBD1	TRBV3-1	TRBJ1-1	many	CASSRSRTGNTEAFF	TGTGCCAGCAGCCGTAGCAGGACAGGGAACACTGAAGCTTTCTTT
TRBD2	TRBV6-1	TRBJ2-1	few	CASSIPWTSGACEQFF	TGTGCCAGCAGCATCCCGTGGACTAGCGGGGCGTGTGAGCAGTTCTTC
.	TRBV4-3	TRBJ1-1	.	CASSQDLHTEAFF	TGCGCCAGCAGCCAAGACCTTCACACTGAAGCTTTCTTT
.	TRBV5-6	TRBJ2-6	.	CASSQQIVSSGANVLTF	TGTGCCAGCAGTCAGCAGATAGTCAGCTCTGGGGCCAACGTCCTGACTTTC
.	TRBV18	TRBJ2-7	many	CASSAGHNSYEQYF	TGTGCCAGCTCGGCCGGACACAACTCCTACGAGCAGTACTTC